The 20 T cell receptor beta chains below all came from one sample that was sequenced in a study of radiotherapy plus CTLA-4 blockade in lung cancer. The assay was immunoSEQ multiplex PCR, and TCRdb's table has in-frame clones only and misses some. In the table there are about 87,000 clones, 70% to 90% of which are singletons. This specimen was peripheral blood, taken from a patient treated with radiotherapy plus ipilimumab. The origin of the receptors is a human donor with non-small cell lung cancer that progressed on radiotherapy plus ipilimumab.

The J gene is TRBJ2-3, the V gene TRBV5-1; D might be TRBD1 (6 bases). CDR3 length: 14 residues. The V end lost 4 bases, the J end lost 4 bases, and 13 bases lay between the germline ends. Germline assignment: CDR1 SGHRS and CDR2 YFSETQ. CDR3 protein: CASSAGQFSDTQYF. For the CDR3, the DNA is TGCGCCAGCAGCGCCGGACAGTTTTCAGATACGCAGTATTTT.

CDR3 sequence: CASSLDGRYEQYF. CDR3 sequence (DNA): TGTGCCAGCAGCTTAGATGGGCGTTACGAGCAGTACTTC. The chain joins TRBV11-2 to TRBJ2-7; D is ambiguous. The CDR3 extends over 13 amino acids. Trimming pared 0 bases from V and 4 bases from J, leaving 7 bases between. Germline CDR1 is SGHAT and CDR2 is FQNNGV.

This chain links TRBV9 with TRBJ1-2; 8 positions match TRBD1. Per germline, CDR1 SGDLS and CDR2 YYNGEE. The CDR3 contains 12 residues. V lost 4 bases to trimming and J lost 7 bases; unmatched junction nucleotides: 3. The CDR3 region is CASSRQGTGYTF. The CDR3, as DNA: TGTGCCAGCAGCAGACAGGGGACTGGCTACACCTTC.

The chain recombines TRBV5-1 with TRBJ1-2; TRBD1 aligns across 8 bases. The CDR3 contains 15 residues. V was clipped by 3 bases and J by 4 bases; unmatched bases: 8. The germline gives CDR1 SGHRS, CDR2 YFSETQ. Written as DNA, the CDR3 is TGCGCCAGCAGCTCTTCCGGGACAGGAGTCTATGGCTACACCTTC. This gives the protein CASSSSGTGVYGYTF.

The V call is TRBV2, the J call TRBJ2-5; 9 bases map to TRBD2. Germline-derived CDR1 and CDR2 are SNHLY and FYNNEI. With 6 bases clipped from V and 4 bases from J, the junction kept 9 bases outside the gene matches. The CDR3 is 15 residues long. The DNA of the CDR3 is TGTGCCAGCAGGCGGACTAGCGTCGGTGGAGAGACCCAGTACTTC. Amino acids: CASRRTSVGGETQYF.

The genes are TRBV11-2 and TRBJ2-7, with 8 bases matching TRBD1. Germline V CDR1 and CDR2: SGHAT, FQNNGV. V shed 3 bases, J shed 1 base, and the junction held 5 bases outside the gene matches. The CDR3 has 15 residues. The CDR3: CASSLNRQGSYEQYF. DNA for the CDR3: TGTGCCAGCAGCTTGAACAGACAGGGGTCCTACGAGCAGTACTTC.

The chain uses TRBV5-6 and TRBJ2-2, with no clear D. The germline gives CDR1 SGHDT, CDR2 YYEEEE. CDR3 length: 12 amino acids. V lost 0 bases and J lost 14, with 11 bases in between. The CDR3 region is CASSLAAGPLFF. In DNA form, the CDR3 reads TGTGCCAGCAGCTTGGCCGCTGGGCCACTGTTTTTT.

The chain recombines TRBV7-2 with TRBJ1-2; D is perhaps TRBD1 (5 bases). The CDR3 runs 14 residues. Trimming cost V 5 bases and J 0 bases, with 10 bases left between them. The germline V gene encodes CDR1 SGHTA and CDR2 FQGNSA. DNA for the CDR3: TGTGCCAGCAGCCCGGGGGTAGCTAACTATGGCTACACCTTC. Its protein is CASSPGVANYGYTF.

This CDR3 is CAISESGDRSSKTQYF. The CDR3 DNA reads as TGTGCCATCAGTGAGTCGGGGGACAGAAGTTCCAAGACCCAGTACTTC. The chain recombines TRBV10-3 with TRBJ2-5, with 7 bases aligning to TRBD1. From germline, CDR1 is ENHRY and CDR2 SYGVKD. With 0 bases clipped from V and 6 bases from J, the junction kept 10 bases outside the gene matches. The length of the CDR3 is 16 residues.

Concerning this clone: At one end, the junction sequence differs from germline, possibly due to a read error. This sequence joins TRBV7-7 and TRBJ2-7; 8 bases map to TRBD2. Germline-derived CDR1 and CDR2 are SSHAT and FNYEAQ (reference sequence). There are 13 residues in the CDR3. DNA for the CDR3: TGTGCTAGCAGCTTTACTAGCGGCGGCGAGCAGTACTTC. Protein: CASSFTSGGEQYF.

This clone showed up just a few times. In nucleotides, the CDR3 is TGTGCCAGCAGCCGGTGGGGGTTCGCCTACGAGCAGTACTTC. It is translated as CASSRWGFAYEQYF. V and J are TRBV14 and TRBJ2-7; the D call may be TRBD1 or TRBD2 (5 bases each). The CDR3 covers 14 residues. V was clipped by 4 bases and J by 2 bases, with 12 bases between them. Germline V gene lookup returns CDR1 SGHDN and CDR2 FVKESK.

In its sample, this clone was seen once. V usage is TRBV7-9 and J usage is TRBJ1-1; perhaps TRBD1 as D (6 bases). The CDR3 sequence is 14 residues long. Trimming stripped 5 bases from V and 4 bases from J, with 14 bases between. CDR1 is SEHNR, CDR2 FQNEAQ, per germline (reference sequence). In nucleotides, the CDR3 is TGTGCCAGCAGCCCGCAGCAAGGGGGCACTGAAGCTTTCTTT. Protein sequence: CASSPQQGGTEAFF.

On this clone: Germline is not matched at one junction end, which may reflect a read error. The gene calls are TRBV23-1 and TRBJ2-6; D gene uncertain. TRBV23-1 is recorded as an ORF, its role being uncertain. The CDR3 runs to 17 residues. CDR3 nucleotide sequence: TGCGCCAGCAGTTGGTCCGCGCAACAAAGTCGGGCCAATGTCCTGACTTTC. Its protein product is CASSWSAQQSRANVLTF.

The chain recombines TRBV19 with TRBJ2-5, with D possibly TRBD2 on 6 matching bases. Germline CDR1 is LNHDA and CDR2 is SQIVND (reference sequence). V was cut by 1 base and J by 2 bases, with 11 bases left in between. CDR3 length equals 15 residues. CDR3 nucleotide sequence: TGTGCCAGTAGTATAGGAATAGCGGCACAAGAGACCCAGTACTTC. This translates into CASSIGIAAQETQYF.

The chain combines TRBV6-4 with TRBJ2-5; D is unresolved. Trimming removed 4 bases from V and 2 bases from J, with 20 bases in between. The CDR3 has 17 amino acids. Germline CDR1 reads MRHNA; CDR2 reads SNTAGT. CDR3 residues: CASSGSSVGLLQETQYF. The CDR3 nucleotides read TGTGCCAGCAGTGGTTCCAGCGTCGGGCTCTTACAAGAGACCCAGTACTTC.

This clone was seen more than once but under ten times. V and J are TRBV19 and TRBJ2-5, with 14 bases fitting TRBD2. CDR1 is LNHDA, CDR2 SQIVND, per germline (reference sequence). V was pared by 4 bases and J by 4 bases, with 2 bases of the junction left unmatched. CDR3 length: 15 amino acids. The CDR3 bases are TGTGCCAGTAGTACAGGACTAGCGGGGGGAGAGACCCAGTACTTC. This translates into CASSTGLAGGETQYF.

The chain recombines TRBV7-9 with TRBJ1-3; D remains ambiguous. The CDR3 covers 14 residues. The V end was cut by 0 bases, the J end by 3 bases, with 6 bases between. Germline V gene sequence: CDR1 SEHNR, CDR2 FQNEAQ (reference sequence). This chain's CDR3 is CASSLAEGGNTIYF. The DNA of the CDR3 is TGTGCCAGCAGCTTAGCTGAGGGTGGAAACACCATATATTTT.

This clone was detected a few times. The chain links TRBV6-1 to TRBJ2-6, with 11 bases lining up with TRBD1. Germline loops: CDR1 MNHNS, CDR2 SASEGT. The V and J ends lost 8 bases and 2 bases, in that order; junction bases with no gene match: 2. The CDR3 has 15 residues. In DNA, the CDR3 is TGTGCCAGCGGGACAGGGGGGGCTGGGGCCAACGTCCTGACTTTC. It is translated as CASGTGGAGANVLTF.

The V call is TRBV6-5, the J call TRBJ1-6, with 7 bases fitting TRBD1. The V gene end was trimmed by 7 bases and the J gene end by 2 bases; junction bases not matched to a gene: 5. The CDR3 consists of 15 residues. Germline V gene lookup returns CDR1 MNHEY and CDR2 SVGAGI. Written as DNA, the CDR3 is TGTGCCAGCACAAACACAGGGGCCTATAATTCACCCCTCCACTTT. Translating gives CASTNTGAYNSPLHF.

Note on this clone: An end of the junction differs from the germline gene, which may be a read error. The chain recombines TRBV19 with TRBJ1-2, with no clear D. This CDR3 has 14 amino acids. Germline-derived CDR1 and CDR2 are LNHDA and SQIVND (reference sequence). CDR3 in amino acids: CASSMKGVYYSYTF. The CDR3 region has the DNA TGTGCCAGTAGTATGAAAGGCGTCTACTATAGCTACACCTTC. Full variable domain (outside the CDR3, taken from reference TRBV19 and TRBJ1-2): DGGITQSPKYLFRKEGQNVTLSCEQNLNHDAMYWYRQDPGQGLRLIYYSQIVNDFQKGDIAEGYSVSREKKESFPLTVTSAQKNPTAFYLCASSMKGVYYSYTFGSGTRLTVV.